This TCR beta chain appears in the sequencing data of a study of low-dose radiotherapy and immunotherapy resistance in tumors. Priming of first-strand cDNA relied on TRAV- and TRBV-specific primers (covering alpha and beta chains). TCR amplification involved around 22 PCR cycles with a constant-region primer and V-primer adapter. TCRdb re-analysed the reads in MiXCR, keeping a single row per CDR3 protein. The sample lists about 14,000 distinct CDR3 sequences, approximately 50% occurring once. Germline trimming cut 7 bases from V and 0 bases from J; bases unmatched to any gene: 3. The length of the CDR3 is 14 residues.

This chain connects TRBV12-3 or TRBV12-4 to TRBJ1-1, with 9 bases lining up with TRBD1. The clonotype comes from a human donor with advanced metastatic prostate, ovarian, gallbladder or colorectal cancer (not recorded which). This table probably holds off-target reads from a library built for another chain. The CDR3 region is CASTRDRVNTEAFF. The CDR3 DNA is TGTGCCAGCACCCGGGACAGGGTGAACACTGAAGCTTTCTTT.